This T cell receptor beta chain is drawn from a study of immune cell composition in non-small cell lung cancer. The V end lost 1 base, the J end lost 5 bases, and 14 bases lay between the germline ends. CDR1 is KGHSH and CDR2 is LQKENI in the germline V gene. The CDR3 is made up of 15 amino acids. This table comes from immunoSEQ multiplex PCR, and its TCRdb copy is limited to in-frame clones, with some not included. The table includes 2,600 or so clones, around 70% detected once. The sequence was collected from a human donor with non-small cell lung cancer. J is TRBJ2-5 and V is TRBV18; D perhaps matches TRBD1 (6 bases). Sequenced: lung tumor tissue. This chain's CDR3 is CASSPRRSQGETQYF. The CDR3 nucleotides are TGTGCCAGCTCACCACGACGAAGCCAGGGGGAGACCCAGTACTTC. Supplemented by reference TRBV18 and TRBJ2-5, the full variable domain reads NAGVMQNPRHLVRRRGQEARLRCSPMKGHSHVYWYRQLPEEGLKFMVYLQKENIIDESGMPKERFSAEFPKEGPSILRIQQVVRGDSAAYFCASSPRRSQGETQYFGPGTRLLVL.